This TCR beta chain was observed in a study of T-cell memory formation after mild COVID-19. V was shortened by 5 bases and J by 3 bases, with 10 bases between the two germline ends. Germline V gene data show CDR1 as SGHVS and CDR2 as FQNEAQ. The CDR3 covers 13 residues. Each CDR3 protein is one row after TCRdb ran MiXCR on the 5' RACE reads. The data contain 540,000 or so distinct CDR3 sequences, over 20% of them singletons. The receptor's source is an adult woman who had mild COVID-19 (a few samples of this study predate the infection). Cell type and time point are not known. This chain links TRBV7-8 with TRBJ1-2; D ambiguous. Material: PBMCs or a T cell subset sorted from them (not recorded which). The CDR3 loop reads CASSLRMDYGYTF. CDR3 sequence (DNA): TGTGCCAGCAGCCTCCGCATGGACTATGGCTACACCTTC.